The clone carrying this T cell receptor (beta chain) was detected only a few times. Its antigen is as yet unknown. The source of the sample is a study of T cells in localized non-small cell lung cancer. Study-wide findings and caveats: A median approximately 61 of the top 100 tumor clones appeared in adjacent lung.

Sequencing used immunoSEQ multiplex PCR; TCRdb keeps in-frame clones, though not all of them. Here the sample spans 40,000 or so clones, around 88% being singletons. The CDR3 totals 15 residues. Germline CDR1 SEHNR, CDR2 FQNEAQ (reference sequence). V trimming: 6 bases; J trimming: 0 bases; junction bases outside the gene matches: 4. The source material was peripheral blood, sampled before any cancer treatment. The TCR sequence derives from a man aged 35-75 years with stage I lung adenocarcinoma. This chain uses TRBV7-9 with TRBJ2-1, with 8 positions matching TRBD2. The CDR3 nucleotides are TGTGCCAGCAGAACTAGCGGAAGCTCCTACAATGAGCAGTTCTTC. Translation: CASRTSGSSYNEQFF. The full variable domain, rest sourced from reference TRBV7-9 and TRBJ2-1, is DTGVSQNPRHKITKRGQNVTFRCDPISEHNRLYWYRQTLGQGPEFLTYFQNEAQLEKSRLLSDRFSAERPKGSFSTLEIQRTEQGDSAMYLCASRTSGSSYNEQFFGPGTRLTVL.